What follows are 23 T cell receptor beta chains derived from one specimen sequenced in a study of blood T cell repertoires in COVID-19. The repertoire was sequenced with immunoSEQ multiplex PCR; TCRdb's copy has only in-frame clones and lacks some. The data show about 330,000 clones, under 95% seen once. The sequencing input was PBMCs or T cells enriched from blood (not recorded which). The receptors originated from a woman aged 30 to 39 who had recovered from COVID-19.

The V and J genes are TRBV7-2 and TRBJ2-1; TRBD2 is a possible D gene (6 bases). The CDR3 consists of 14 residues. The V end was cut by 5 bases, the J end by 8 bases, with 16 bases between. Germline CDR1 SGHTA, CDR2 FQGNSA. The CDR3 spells CASSRASEGHEQFF. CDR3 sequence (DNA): TGTGCCAGCAGCCGGGCATCGGAGGGACATGAGCAGTTCTTC.

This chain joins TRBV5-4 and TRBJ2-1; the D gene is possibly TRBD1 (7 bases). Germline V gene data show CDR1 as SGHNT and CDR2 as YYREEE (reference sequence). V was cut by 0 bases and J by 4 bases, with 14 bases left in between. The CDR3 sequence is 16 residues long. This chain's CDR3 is CASSLARGARYNEQFF. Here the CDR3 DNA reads TGTGCCAGCAGCTTGGCCAGGGGGGCTCGGTACAATGAGCAGTTCTTC.

The CDR3, as DNA: TGTGCCAGCGCGGGACTAGAGGGCGCAGATACGCAGTATTTT. Amino acids: CASAGLEGADTQYF. The chain uses TRBV9 and TRBJ2-3; 8 positions match TRBD2. V lost 7 bases to trimming and J lost 4 bases; unmatched junction nucleotides: 8. Germline V lookup: CDR1 SGDLS, CDR2 YYNGEE. CDR3 length: 14 residues.

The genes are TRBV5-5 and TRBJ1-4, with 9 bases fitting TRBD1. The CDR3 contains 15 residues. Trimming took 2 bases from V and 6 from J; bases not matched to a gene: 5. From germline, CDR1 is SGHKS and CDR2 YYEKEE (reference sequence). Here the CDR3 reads CASSFSGQGYEKLFF. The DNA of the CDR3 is TGTGCCAGCAGCTTTTCAGGACAGGGGTATGAAAAACTGTTTTTT.

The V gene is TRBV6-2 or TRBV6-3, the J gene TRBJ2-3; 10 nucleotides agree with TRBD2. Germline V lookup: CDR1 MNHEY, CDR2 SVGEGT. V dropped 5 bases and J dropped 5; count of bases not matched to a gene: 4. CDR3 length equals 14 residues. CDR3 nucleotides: TGTGCCAGCAGTCCCGGGACTAGCGTAGATACGCAGTATTTT. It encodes CASSPGTSVDTQYF.

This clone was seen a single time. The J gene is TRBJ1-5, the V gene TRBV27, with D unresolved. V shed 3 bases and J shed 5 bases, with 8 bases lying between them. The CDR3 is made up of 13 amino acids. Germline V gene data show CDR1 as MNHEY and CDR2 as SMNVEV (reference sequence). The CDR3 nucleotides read TGTGCCAGCAGTTTTCAGGCAGATCAGCCCCAGCATTTT. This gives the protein CASSFQADQPQHF.

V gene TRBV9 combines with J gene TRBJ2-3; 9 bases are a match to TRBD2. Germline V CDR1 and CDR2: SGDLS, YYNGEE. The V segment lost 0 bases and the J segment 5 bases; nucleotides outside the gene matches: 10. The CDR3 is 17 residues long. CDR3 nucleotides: TGTGCCAGCAGCGTAGTTCCGGGGACTAGCTCCGGAGATACGCAGTATTTT. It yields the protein CASSVVPGTSSGDTQYF.

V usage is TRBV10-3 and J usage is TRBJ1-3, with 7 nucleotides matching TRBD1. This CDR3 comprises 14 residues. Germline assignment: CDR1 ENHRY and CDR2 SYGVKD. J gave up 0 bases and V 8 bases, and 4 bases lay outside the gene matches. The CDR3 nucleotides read TGTGCCATCGGACAGGCTAGCTCTGGAAACACCATATATTTT. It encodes CAIGQASSGNTIYF.

Written as DNA, the CDR3 is TGCGCCAGCAGCCAAGATCGTTACAGGGTGAACTATGGCTACACCTTC. Its protein product is CASSQDRYRVNYGYTF. V and J are TRBV4-3 and TRBJ1-2, with D possibly being TRBD1 (6 bases). Germline CDR1 is LGHNA and CDR2 is YSLEER. Trimming cost V 0 bases and J 2 bases, with 13 bases left between them. The CDR3 is 16 residues long.

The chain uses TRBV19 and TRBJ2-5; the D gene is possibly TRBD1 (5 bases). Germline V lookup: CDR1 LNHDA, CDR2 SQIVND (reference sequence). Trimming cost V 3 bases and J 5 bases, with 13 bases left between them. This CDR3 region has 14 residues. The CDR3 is CASSMGWGRETQYF. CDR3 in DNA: TGTGCCAGTAGTATGGGTTGGGGCAGGGAGACCCAGTACTTC.

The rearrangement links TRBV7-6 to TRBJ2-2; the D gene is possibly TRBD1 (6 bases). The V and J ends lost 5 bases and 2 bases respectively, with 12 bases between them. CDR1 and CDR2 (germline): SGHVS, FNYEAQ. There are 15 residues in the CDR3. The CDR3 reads CASSPRDTNTGELFF. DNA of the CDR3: TGTGCCAGCAGCCCCCGGGACACCAACACCGGGGAGCTGTTTTTT.

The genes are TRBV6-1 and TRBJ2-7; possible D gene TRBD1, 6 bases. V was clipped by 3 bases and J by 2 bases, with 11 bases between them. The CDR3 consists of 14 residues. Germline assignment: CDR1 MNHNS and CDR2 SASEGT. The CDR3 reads CASSDPGQAYEQYF. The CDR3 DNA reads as TGTGCCAGCAGTGATCCGGGACAAGCCTACGAGCAGTACTTC.

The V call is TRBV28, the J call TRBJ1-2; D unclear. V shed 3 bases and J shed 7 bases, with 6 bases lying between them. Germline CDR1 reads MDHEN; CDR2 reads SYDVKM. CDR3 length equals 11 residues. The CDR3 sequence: CASSFGFGYTF. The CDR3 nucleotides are TGTGCCAGCAGTTTCGGGTTTGGCTACACCTTC.

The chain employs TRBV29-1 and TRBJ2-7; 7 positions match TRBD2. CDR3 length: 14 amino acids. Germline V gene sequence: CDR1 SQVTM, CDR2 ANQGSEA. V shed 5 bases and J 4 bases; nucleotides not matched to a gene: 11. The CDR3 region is CSVMVSGGGYEQYF. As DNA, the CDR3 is TGCAGCGTTATGGTTTCTGGGGGGGGTTACGAGCAGTACTTC.

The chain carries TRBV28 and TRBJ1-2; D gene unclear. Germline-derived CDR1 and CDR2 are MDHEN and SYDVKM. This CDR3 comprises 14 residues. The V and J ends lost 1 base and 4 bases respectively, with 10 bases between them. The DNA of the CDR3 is TGTGCCAGCAGTTTATTTGGGAGTGGCTATGGCTACACCTTC. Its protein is CASSLFGSGYGYTF.

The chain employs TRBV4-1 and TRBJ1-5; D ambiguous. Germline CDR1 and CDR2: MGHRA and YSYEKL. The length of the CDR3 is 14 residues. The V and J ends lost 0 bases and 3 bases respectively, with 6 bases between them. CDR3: CASSQDPVNQPQHF. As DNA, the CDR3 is TGCGCCAGCAGCCAAGATCCAGTCAATCAGCCCCAGCATTTT.

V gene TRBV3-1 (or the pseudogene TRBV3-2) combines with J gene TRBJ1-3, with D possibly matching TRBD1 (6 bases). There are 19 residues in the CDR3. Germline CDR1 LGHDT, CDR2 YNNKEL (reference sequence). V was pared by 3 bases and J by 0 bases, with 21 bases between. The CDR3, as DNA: TGTGCCAGCAGCCATCTATCGGGGGGCCCAAAATACTCTGGAAACACCATATATTTT. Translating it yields CASSHLSGGPKYSGNTIYF.

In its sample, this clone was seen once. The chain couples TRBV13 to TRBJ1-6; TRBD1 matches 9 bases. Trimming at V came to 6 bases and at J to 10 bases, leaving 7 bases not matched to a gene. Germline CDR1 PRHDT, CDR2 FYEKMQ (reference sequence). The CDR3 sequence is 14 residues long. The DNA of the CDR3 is TGTGCCAGCAGATCCGGGACAGGGCTATCACCCCTCCACTTT. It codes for CASRSGTGLSPLHF.

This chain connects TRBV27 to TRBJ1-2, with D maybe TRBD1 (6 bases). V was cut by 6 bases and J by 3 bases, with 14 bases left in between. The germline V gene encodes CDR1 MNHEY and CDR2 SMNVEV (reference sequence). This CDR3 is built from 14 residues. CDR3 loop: CASRSGQLYYGYTF. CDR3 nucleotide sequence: TGTGCCAGCAGATCAGGACAGCTCTACTATGGCTACACCTTC.

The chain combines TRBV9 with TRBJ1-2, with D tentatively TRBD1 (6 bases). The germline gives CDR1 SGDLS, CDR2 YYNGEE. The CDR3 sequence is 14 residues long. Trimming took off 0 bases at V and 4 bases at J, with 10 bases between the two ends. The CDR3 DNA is TGTGCCAGCAGCGTAGAGGGCAGGGGCTATGGCTACACCTTC. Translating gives CASSVEGRGYGYTF. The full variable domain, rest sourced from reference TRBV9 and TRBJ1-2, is DSGVTQTPKHLITATGQRVTLRCSPRSGDLSVYWYQQSLDQGLQFLIQYYNGEERAKGNILERFSAQQFPDLHSELNLSSLELGDSALYFCASSVEGRGYGYTFGSGTRLTVV.

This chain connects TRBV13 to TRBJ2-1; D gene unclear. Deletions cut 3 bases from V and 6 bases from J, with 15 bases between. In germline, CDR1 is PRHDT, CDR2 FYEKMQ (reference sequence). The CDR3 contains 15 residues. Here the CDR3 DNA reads TGTGCCAGCAGCTTTTTTGGAGAGACGGTCAATGAGCAGTTCTTC. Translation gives CASSFFGETVNEQFF.

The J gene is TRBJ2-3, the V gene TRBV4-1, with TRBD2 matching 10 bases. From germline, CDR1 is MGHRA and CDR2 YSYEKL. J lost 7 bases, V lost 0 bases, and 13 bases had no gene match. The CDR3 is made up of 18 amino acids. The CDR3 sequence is CASSQEPPLAGYSHTQYF. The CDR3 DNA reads TGCGCCAGCAGCCAAGAACCCCCACTAGCGGGATATTCCCATACGCAGTATTTT.

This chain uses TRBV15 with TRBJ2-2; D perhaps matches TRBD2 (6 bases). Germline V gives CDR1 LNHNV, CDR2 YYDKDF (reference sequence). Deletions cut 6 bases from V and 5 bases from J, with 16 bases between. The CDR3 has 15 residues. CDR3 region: CATRDSQRGTGELFF. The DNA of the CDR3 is TGTGCCACCAGGGACTCCCAACGGGGGACCGGGGAGCTGTTTTTT.